A single sample gave rise to the 32 T cell receptor beta chains below, sequenced in a study of siplizumab effects on memory and regulatory T cells (dated by TCRdb to about 2019). The library was prepared using the immunoSEQ multiplex PCR assay. TCRdb took this table from immuneACCESS and kept in-frame rearrangements with V and J called. Such tables lack part of the clones; where checked against another copy, unresolved V genes explain under half of the gap, and the rest is unexplained. This sample holds 70,000 to 95,000 clones; approximately 97% were observed only once. The ten largest clones represent 0.025% to 0.035% of the sample. Sequencing was performed on naive CD4+ T cells sorted from blood. The cell subset or site tag for this specimen amounts to: unstimulated naive T cells. The receptors were sampled from a human donor in good health.

The chain couples TRBV19 to TRBJ2-5; possibly TRBD2 for D (7 bases). Germline CDR1 and CDR2: LNHDA and SQIVND (reference sequence). CDR3 size: 13 residues. Trimming took 7 bases from V and 3 from J, leaving 12 bases between them. Written as DNA, the CDR3 is TGTGCCAGTATGGTAGGGGGGGAAGAGACCCAGTACTTC. Translation gives CASMVGGEETQYF. Full variable domain (rest looked up from reference TRBV19 and TRBJ2-5): DGGITQSPKYLFRKEGQNVTLSCEQNLNHDAMYWYRQDPGQGLRLIYYSQIVNDFQKGDIAEGYSVSREKKESFPLTVTSAQKNPTAFYLCASMVGGEETQYFGPGTRLLVL.

The V gene is TRBV2, the J gene TRBJ2-5; the match to TRBD2 covers 10 bases. Per germline, CDR1 SNHLY and CDR2 FYNNEI. This CDR3 is built from 16 residues. The J segment lost 2 bases and the V segment lost 10 bases, leaving 13 bases of the junction unmatched. The chain's CDR3 is CATRKGSGGRQETQYF. The CDR3 nucleotides read TGTGCCACCAGGAAGGGTAGCGGGGGGAGGCAAGAGACCCAGTACTTC.

The chain links TRBV4-1 to TRBJ1-5; D ambiguous. The CDR3 runs 17 residues. The V and J ends lost 1 base and 3 bases respectively, with 16 bases between them. Germline CDR1 MGHRA, CDR2 YSYEKL. CDR3 sequence reads: CASSQVPEARINQPQHF. The CDR3 DNA reads TGCGCCAGCAGCCAAGTCCCAGAGGCCAGAATCAATCAGCCCCAGCATTTT.

The chain combines TRBV5-1 with TRBJ2-7; TRBD2 matches at 8 bases. Germline V lookup: CDR1 SGHRS, CDR2 YFSETQ. The CDR3 is made up of 14 amino acids. J lost 2 bases, V lost 0 bases, and 1 base had no gene match. The CDR3 loop is CASSLGSGAYEQYF. The CDR3, as DNA: TGCGCCAGCAGCTTGGGTAGCGGGGCCTACGAGCAGTACTTC.

The chain combines TRBV6-6 with TRBJ1-2; D is perhaps TRBD1 (6 bases). The germline V and J ends were trimmed by 5 bases and 8 bases, with 15 bases remaining between them. The CDR3 contains 13 residues. Germline CDR1 reads MNHNY; CDR2 reads SVGAGI (reference sequence). CDR3 region: CASSPNRVRGYTF. DNA for the CDR3: TGTGCCAGCAGTCCTAACAGGGTGAGGGGCTACACCTTC.

CDR3 DNA sequence: TGTGCCAGCAGCTTAGCGCTCGATCAGCCCCAGCATTTT. Residues: CASSLALDQPQHF. This chain connects TRBV7-2 to TRBJ1-5, with D hard to call. CDR1 SGHTA and CDR2 FQGNSA come from the germline V gene. The CDR3 contains 13 residues. The V end was cut by 0 bases, the J end by 5 bases, with 5 bases between. The whole variable domain, filled in from reference TRBV7-2 and TRBJ1-5, reads GAGVSQSPSNKVTEKGKDVELRCDPISGHTALYWYRQSLGQGLEFLIYFQGNSAPDKSGLPSDRFSAERTGGSVSTLTIQRTQQEDSAVYLCASSLALDQPQHFGDGTRLSIL.

The J gene is TRBJ2-1, the V gene TRBV11-3; 8 nucleotides align to TRBD1. CDR1 SGHNT and CDR2 YENEEA come from the germline V gene. The CDR3 runs 15 residues. The V gene end was trimmed by 2 bases and the J gene end by 4 bases; junction bases not matched to a gene: 4. The CDR3 DNA is TGTGCCAGCAGCTTATCCAGGGGGCGATACAATGAGCAGTTCTTC. Amino acids: CASSLSRGRYNEQFF.

The chain is built from TRBV18 and TRBJ2-7; D is unclear. CDR3 length: 14 residues. The V end was cut by 2 bases, the J end by 6 bases, with 14 bases between. Looked up from germline, CDR1 is KGHSH and CDR2 is LQKENI. The CDR3 DNA reads as TGTGCCAGCTCACCAGGCCTCCGGAGAACCGAGCAGTACTTC. Residues: CASSPGLRRTEQYF. The complete variable domain, with remaining parts taken from reference TRBV18 and TRBJ2-7, reads NAGVMQNPRHLVRRRGQEARLRCSPMKGHSHVYWYRQLPEEGLKFMVYLQKENIIDESGMPKERFSAEFPKEGPSILRIQQVVRGDSAAYFCASSPGLRRTEQYFGPGTRLTVT.

The chain links TRBV10-3 to TRBJ2-1; possibly TRBD1 for D (6 bases). The CDR3 runs to 16 residues. CDR1 is ENHRY, CDR2 SYGVKD, per germline. The V and J ends lost 0 bases and 3 bases respectively, with 12 bases between them. The CDR3 DNA reads as TGTGCCATCAGTGAGTCGGCCAGGGGCCTCTACAATGAGCAGTTCTTC. Amino acid sequence: CAISESARGLYNEQFF.

V gene TRBV7-2 combines with J gene TRBJ1-5; perhaps TRBD1 as D (6 bases). The germline V gene encodes CDR1 SGHTA and CDR2 FQGNSA. V was cut by 3 bases and J by 8 bases, with 20 bases left in between. CDR3 size: 16 residues. The CDR3 is CASSFYGGGPQEPQHF. In DNA form, the CDR3 reads TGTGCCAGCAGCTTTTACGGGGGGGGGCCCCAGGAGCCCCAGCATTTT.

The CDR3 sequence is CASSARALNEKLFF. CDR3 coding DNA: TGTGCCAGTAGTGCGAGGGCCTTAAATGAAAAACTGTTTTTT. V and J are TRBV19 and TRBJ1-4, with D uncertain. CDR1 LNHDA and CDR2 SQIVND come from the germline V gene (reference sequence). The CDR3 has 14 amino acids. The ends were cut back, 5 bases at V and 5 bases at J, with 12 bases in the middle.

The chain links TRBV2 to TRBJ2-6, with D uncertain. Trimming removed 8 bases at V and 0 bases at J, with 5 bases between. Germline V lookup: CDR1 SNHLY, CDR2 FYNNEI. There are 13 residues in the CDR3. CDR3 sequence: CASRFSGANVLTF. Here the CDR3 DNA reads TGTGCCAGCCGGTTCTCTGGGGCCAACGTCCTGACTTTC.

This chain uses TRBV11-3 with TRBJ2-7, with 7 nucleotides matching TRBD1. The CDR3 totals 14 residues. Germline loops: CDR1 SGHNT, CDR2 YENEEA. Trimming at V came to 5 bases and at J to 2 bases, leaving 6 bases not matched to a gene. CDR3 DNA: TGTGCCAGCAGCCTCGACAGGGACGCCTACGAGCAGTACTTC. Translation gives CASSLDRDAYEQYF.

J is TRBJ1-5 and V is TRBV19; D possibly corresponds to TRBD1 (6 bases). CDR1 LNHDA and CDR2 SQIVND come from the germline V gene (reference sequence). The CDR3 is 14 residues long. Trimming removed 7 bases from V and 5 bases from J, with 15 bases in between. CDR3 coding DNA: TGTGCCAGTACCGCAGGGGCGGGGGATCAGCCCCAGCATTTT. This encodes CASTAGAGDQPQHF. The variable domain in full, completed from reference TRBV19 and TRBJ1-5, reads DGGITQSPKYLFRKEGQNVTLSCEQNLNHDAMYWYRQDPGQGLRLIYYSQIVNDFQKGDIAEGYSVSREKKESFPLTVTSAQKNPTAFYLCASTAGAGDQPQHFGDGTRLSIL.

This chain joins TRBV19 and TRBJ1-4; 8 positions match TRBD1. CDR1 LNHDA and CDR2 SQIVND come from the germline V gene (reference sequence). The length of the CDR3 is 12 residues. The V and J ends lost 8 bases and 13 bases, in that order; junction bases with no gene match: 9. CDR3 in amino acids: CASRSDRVALFF. Written as DNA, the CDR3 is TGTGCCAGTCGGTCGGACAGGGTGGCACTGTTTTTT. The entire variable domain, with the rest obtained from reference TRBV19 and TRBJ1-4, is as follows: DGGITQSPKYLFRKEGQNVTLSCEQNLNHDAMYWYRQDPGQGLRLIYYSQIVNDFQKGDIAEGYSVSREKKESFPLTVTSAQKNPTAFYLCASRSDRVALFFGSGTQLSVL.

The rearrangement joins TRBV5-8 to TRBJ2-6; maybe TRBD2 (5 bases). Deletions cut 4 bases from V and 0 bases from J, with 14 bases between. The CDR3 runs 17 residues. Germline CDR1 and CDR2: SGHTS and YDEGEE. CDR3 in DNA: TGTGCCAGCAGCCTTGGAGTGGGGAGCTCTGGGGCCAACGTCCTGACTTTC. Protein sequence: CASSLGVGSSGANVLTF. Supplemented by reference TRBV5-8 and TRBJ2-6, the full variable domain reads EAGVTQSPTHLIKTRGQQATLRCSPISGHTSVYWYQQALGLGLQFLLWYDEGEERNRGNFPPRFSGRQFPNYSSELNVNALELEDSALYLCASSLGVGSSGANVLTFGAGSRLTVL.

J is TRBJ1-2 and V is TRBV6-5; D remains ambiguous. Germline V gene data show CDR1 as MNHEY and CDR2 as SVGAGI. This CDR3 has 13 residues. V lost 4 bases and J 2 bases, leaving 8 bases between the germline ends. The CDR3 is CASSSSFNYGYTF. In DNA, the CDR3 is TGTGCCAGCAGTTCATCATTCAACTATGGCTACACCTTC.

The V and J genes are TRBV30 and TRBJ2-7, with 10 positions matching TRBD2. Germline V lookup: CDR1 GTSNPN, CDR2 SVGIG (reference sequence). With V trimmed by 2 bases and J by 6 bases, 4 bases remained unmatched. The CDR3 contains 13 residues. CDR3 DNA sequence: TGTGCCTGGAGTAGGCTAGCGGGGGCCGAGCAGTACTTC. It yields the protein CAWSRLAGAEQYF. Full variable domain (missing parts from reference TRBV30 and TRBJ2-7): SQTIHQWPATLVQPVGSPLSLECTVEGTSNPNLYWYRQAAGRGLQLLFYSVGIGQISSEVPQNLSASRPQDRQFILSSKKLLLSDSGFYLCAWSRLAGAEQYFGPGTRLTVT.

This clone has just a few counts. CDR3 coding DNA: TGTGCCAGCAGCCCACGCGGGGGGAATCAGCCCCAGCATTTT. It encodes CASSPRGGNQPQHF. V is TRBV9 and J is TRBJ1-5; D may be TRBD1 (5 bases). The CDR3 consists of 14 residues. Germline CDR1 reads SGDLS; CDR2 reads YYNGEE. The V end was cut by 4 bases, the J end by 4 bases, with 12 bases between.

This sequence joins TRBV9 and TRBJ2-7; 11 bases align to TRBD1. The CDR3 covers 18 residues. V trimming: 0 bases; J trimming: 3 bases; junction bases outside the gene matches: 11. In germline, CDR1 is SGDLS, CDR2 YYNGEE. This chain's CDR3 is CASSVAGGDRGNFYEQYF. The CDR3 nucleotides are TGTGCCAGCAGCGTAGCTGGTGGGGACAGGGGGAATTTCTACGAGCAGTACTTC.

The chain has TRBV5-4 and TRBJ2-5; tentative D call: TRBD1 (6 bases). The CDR3 extends over 16 amino acids. The V end lost 5 bases, the J end lost 2 bases, and 19 bases lay between the germline ends. CDR1 is SGHNT and CDR2 is YYREEE in the germline V gene (reference sequence). The CDR3 nucleotides are TGTGCCAGCAGGGGAACAACAGGGATCCCACAAGAGACCCAGTACTTC. It is translated as CASRGTTGIPQETQYF. Complete variable domain (other parts from reference TRBV5-4 and TRBJ2-5): ETGVTQSPTHLIKTRGQQVTLRCSSQSGHNTVSWYQQALGQGPQFIFQYYREEENGRGNFPPRFSGLQFPNYSSELNVNALELDDSALYLCASRGTTGIPQETQYFGPGTRLLVL.

This clone was picked up one time. This sequence joins TRBV19 and TRBJ2-3; D is uncertain. CDR1 is LNHDA, CDR2 SQIVND, per germline (reference sequence). Trimming stripped 3 bases from V and 6 bases from J, with 7 bases between. This CDR3 contains 12 residues. DNA for the CDR3: TGTGCCAGTAGTATGGTGGGTGATACGCAGTATTTT. Translating gives CASSMVGDTQYF. The whole variable domain, filled in from reference TRBV19 and TRBJ2-3, reads DGGITQSPKYLFRKEGQNVTLSCEQNLNHDAMYWYRQDPGQGLRLIYYSQIVNDFQKGDIAEGYSVSREKKESFPLTVTSAQKNPTAFYLCASSMVGDTQYFGPGTRLTVL.

The chain joins TRBV5-1 to TRBJ2-2; D remains unclear. CDR1 is SGHRS, CDR2 YFSETQ, per germline. V lost 4 bases and J lost 7, with 14 bases in between. CDR3 length: 14 amino acids. CDR3 loop: CASSALGTGGELFF. CDR3 DNA: TGCGCCAGCAGCGCCCTCGGTACGGGCGGGGAGCTGTTTTTT.

The chain employs TRBV5-5 and TRBJ1-4, with TRBD1 as a possible D gene (6 bases). The germline V and J ends were trimmed by 2 bases and 7 bases, with 15 bases remaining between them. The CDR3 totals 15 residues. Germline CDR1 is SGHKS and CDR2 is YYEKEE (reference sequence). The CDR3 sequence is CASSFQGRAGEKLFF. CDR3 nucleotides: TGTGCCAGCAGCTTCCAGGGGAGGGCGGGTGAAAAACTGTTTTTT.

This chain joins TRBV5-1 and TRBJ1-1; 9 bases map to TRBD1. Per the germline V gene, CDR1 is SGHRS and CDR2 is YFSETQ. The CDR3 sequence is 14 residues long. V shed 4 bases and J 1 base; nucleotides not matched to a gene: 2. The CDR3 sequence: CASSVTGGNTEAFF. The CDR3 nucleotides are TGCGCCAGCAGCGTGACAGGGGGGAACACTGAAGCTTTCTTT.

The chain joins TRBV4-1 to TRBJ1-4, with D possibly TRBD1 on 5 matching bases. The CDR3 extends over 16 amino acids. The V gene lost 5 bases and the J gene lost 2 bases, with 15 bases spanning the gap. The germline V gene has CDR1 MGHRA and CDR2 YSYEKL. DNA of the CDR3: TGCGCCAGCAGCGAAAGTCCCAGGGTTACTAATGAAAAACTGTTTTTT. Amino acid sequence: CASSESPRVTNEKLFF.

The gene calls are TRBV30 and TRBJ1-2; D not resolved. CDR3 length: 15 amino acids. Trimming removed 0 bases from V and 4 bases from J, with 15 bases in between. In germline, CDR1 is GTSNPN, CDR2 SVGIG (reference sequence). The CDR3 DNA follows: TGTGCCTGGAGTGTACCGGTAGTGAACATCTATGGCTACACCTTC. It translates to CAWSVPVVNIYGYTF.

V gene TRBV5-6 combines with J gene TRBJ1-5; 7 bases are a match to TRBD1. Germline V gives CDR1 SGHDT, CDR2 YYEEEE. The junction had 6 bases not matched to a gene; V was cut back by 4 bases and J by 5 bases. This CDR3 comprises 14 residues. CDR3 residues: CASSKRTGYQPQHF. CDR3 DNA sequence: TGTGCCAGCAGCAAGCGGACAGGATATCAGCCCCAGCATTTT.

The chain recombines TRBV18 with TRBJ1-1, with a weak D call TRBD1 (6 bases). Germline CDR1 and CDR2: KGHSH and LQKENI. The CDR3 is 16 amino acids. V was trimmed by 0 bases and J by 4 bases, leaving 15 bases between them. CDR3 region: CASSPPGPTRGTEAFF. The CDR3 DNA reads TGTGCCAGCTCACCACCGGGACCGACCAGGGGCACTGAAGCTTTCTTT.

The rearrangement joins TRBV15 to TRBJ2-5; 9 bases are shared with TRBD2. The J call is uncertain, as TRBJ2-7 better fits the DNA end. CDR1 is LNHNV and CDR2 is YYDKDF in the germline V gene (reference sequence). This CDR3 contains 15 residues. The CDR3 is CATSRVSGGSYEQYF. In DNA form, the CDR3 reads TGTGCCACCAGCAGAGTCAGCGGGGGGAGCTACGAGCAGTACTTC.

The chain employs TRBV4-1 and TRBJ2-4, with TRBD2 identical over 10 bases. CDR1 is MGHRA, CDR2 YSYEKL, per germline. The CDR3 is made up of 14 amino acids. With V trimmed by 2 bases and J by 10 bases, 5 bases remained unmatched. CDR3 nucleotide sequence: TGCGCCAGCAGCCAAAGCGGGGGGGCTAGTATTCAGTACTTC. It specifies CASSQSGGASIQYF.

V is TRBV14 and J is TRBJ1-2, with D unresolved. The germline CDR1 and CDR2 sequences are SGHDN and FVKESK. The CDR3 is 13 amino acids. V lost 5 bases and J 2 bases, leaving 9 bases between the germline ends. The CDR3 DNA reads as TGTGCCAGCAGCGGTACTATGAACTATGGCTACACCTTC. Residues: CASSGTMNYGYTF.